The 16 T cell receptor beta chains presented below share a single source sample, sequenced in a study of T cells in Graves' hyperthyroidism and ophthalmopathy. There were TCR beta CDR3 regions amplified from RNA transcripts. The primer set for the first-round RT-PCR of the TCR CDR3 was HTBI. TCRdb reprocessed the multiplex PCR reads via MiXCR and lists one record per CDR3 protein. The sample lists approximately 480,000 distinct CDR3 sequences; 20% to 25% were seen once. Sequenced material: blood. The origin of the receptors is a young man with Graves' hyperthyroidism.

This clonotype was counted many times. V usage is TRBV20-1 and J usage is TRBJ1-1; 7 bases are shared with TRBD1. This CDR3 has 14 residues. The V gene end was trimmed by 3 bases and the J gene end by 4 bases; junction bases not matched to a gene: 8. Germline values: CDR1 DFQATT, CDR2 SNEGSKA (reference sequence). CDR3 sequence reads: CSASDDREGTEAFF. CDR3 nucleotides: TGCAGTGCTAGTGACGACAGGGAAGGCACTGAAGCTTTCTTT.

V gene TRBV2 combines with J gene TRBJ1-2; 8 bases fit TRBD1. Germline V gene sequence: CDR1 SNHLY, CDR2 FYNNEI. The CDR3 totals 14 residues. J gave up 4 bases and V 5 bases, and 6 bases lay outside the gene matches. The CDR3 is CASSLDREGYGYTF. DNA of the CDR3: TGTGCCAGCAGTTTGGACAGGGAGGGCTATGGCTACACCTTC.

In DNA form, the CDR3 reads TGTGCCAGCAGCTTAGCCGGGGGGCGGGAGAACACCGGGGAGCTGTTTTTT. It is translated as CASSLAGGRENTGELFF. This chain uses TRBV7-8 with TRBJ2-2; TRBD2 might be the D (7 bases). Deletions cut 0 bases from V and 1 base from J, with 12 bases between. The CDR3 has 17 amino acids. The germline V gene encodes CDR1 SGHVS and CDR2 FQNEAQ.

Many counts were recorded for this clonotype. The rearrangement uses TRBV5-1 and TRBJ1-3; tentatively, D is TRBD1 (5 bases). Trimming stripped 5 bases from V and 2 bases from J, with 14 bases between. This CDR3 contains 15 residues. CDR1 SGHRS and CDR2 YFSETQ come from the germline V gene. The CDR3 reads CASRPPGAAGNTIYF. The CDR3 bases are TGCGCCAGCAGGCCTCCCGGGGCTGCTGGAAACACCATATATTTT.

CDR3 protein: CASSLVLADTGELFF. The CDR3 DNA follows: TGTGCCAGCAGCTTAGTCCTAGCGGACACCGGGGAGCTGTTTTTT. V usage is TRBV7-2 and J usage is TRBJ2-2; 7 bases map to TRBD2. CDR1 SGHTA and CDR2 FQGNSA come from the germline V gene. CDR3 length equals 15 residues. The J segment lost 3 bases and the V segment lost 1 base, leaving 2 bases of the junction unmatched.

This chain links TRBV30 with TRBJ1-1; D possibly corresponds to TRBD1 (6 bases). The V end lost 4 bases, the J end lost 6 bases, and 12 bases lay between the germline ends. Germline V gives CDR1 GTSNPN, CDR2 SVGIG (reference sequence). This CDR3 is built from 12 residues. CDR3 DNA: TGTGCCTGGATTGGGGGCTTGGCTGAAGCTTTCTTT. Translation gives CAWIGGLAEAFF.

J is TRBJ1-2 and V is TRBV9, with 11 bases identical to TRBD1. The V and J ends lost 6 bases and 7 bases, in that order; junction bases with no gene match: 11. This CDR3 is 15 amino acids long. The germline V gene has CDR1 SGDLS and CDR2 YYNGEE. The chain's CDR3 is CASTPPGQGVSGYTF. As DNA, the CDR3 is TGTGCCAGCACCCCCCCGGGACAGGGGGTTTCTGGCTACACCTTC.

The chain has TRBV20-1 and TRBJ1-1; TRBD1 might be the D (6 bases). Germline-derived CDR1 and CDR2 are DFQATT and SNEGSKA (reference sequence). V lost 0 bases and J lost 3, with 17 bases in between. The CDR3 extends over 16 amino acids. CDR3 sequence: CSARDKQGGSYTEAFF. CDR3 DNA: TGCAGTGCTAGAGATAAACAGGGAGGCTCGTACACTGAAGCTTTCTTT.

The sample holds many counts of this clonotype. As DNA, the CDR3 is TGTGCCAGCAGCGAAAACGGCCCCTACGAGCAGTACTTC. This translates into CASSENGPYEQYF. This chain links TRBV6-1 with TRBJ2-7; D is uncertain. The CDR3 has 13 residues. V was pared by 6 bases and J by 2 bases, with 11 bases between. Germline V gene sequence: CDR1 MNHNS, CDR2 SASEGT.

This clonotype has a count of ten or more. In DNA form, the CDR3 reads TGTGCCAGCAGTTTAGTTGGGACAGGGTTTCTCTACGAGCAGTACTTC. Its protein product is CASSLVGTGFLYEQYF. The V gene is TRBV28, the J gene TRBJ2-7; TRBD1 aligns across 9 bases. This CDR3 spans 16 amino acids. V dropped 2 bases and J dropped 3; count of bases not matched to a gene: 8. The germline gives CDR1 MDHEN, CDR2 SYDVKM.

This clonotype was recorded at least ten times. The chain recombines TRBV7-2 with TRBJ2-5; 8 nucleotides align to TRBD2. The germline gives CDR1 SGHTA, CDR2 FQGNSA. CDR3 length: 17 amino acids. Unmatched junction bases numbered 11, after V lost 3 bases and J lost 2 bases. The CDR3 nucleotides are TGTGCCAGCAGCTTGGTGGTAGCGGGGCCCCCTCAAGAGACCCAGTACTTC. The encoded protein is CASSLVVAGPPQETQYF.

This clonotype was observed a handful of times. CDR3 sequence reads: CSVEGQGVRYTF. CDR3 nucleotides: TGCAGCGTTGAAGGTCAGGGTGTGCGCTACACCTTC. The rearrangement links TRBV29-1 to TRBJ1-2; D is possibly TRBD1 (5 bases). The CDR3 sequence is 12 residues long. The V gene's germline CDR1 is SQVTM and CDR2 ANQGSEA. V lost 1 base and J lost 9, with 12 bases in between.

This clonotype was found many times. The V call is TRBV6-1, the J call TRBJ1-3; D is unclear. CDR1 and CDR2 (germline): MNHNS, SASEGT. This CDR3 comprises 16 residues. V was trimmed by 5 bases and J by 2 bases, leaving 16 bases between them. For the CDR3, the DNA is TGTGCCAGCAGTCGTCCCCCCGAGCTCCCTGGAAACACCATATATTTT. Residues: CASSRPPELPGNTIYF.

This clonotype has only a few counts. The CDR3, as DNA: TGTGCCTGGAGTTGGTATGGGAGCACCGGGGAGCTGTTTTTT. As protein: CAWSWYGSTGELFF. The chain recombines TRBV30 with TRBJ2-2, with TRBD2 as a possible D gene (5 bases). The V gene lost 2 bases and the J gene lost 4 bases, with 11 bases spanning the gap. The CDR3 spans 14 residues. CDR1 is GTSNPN, CDR2 SVGIG, per germline (reference sequence).

In this sample, this clonotype turned up many times. The chain links TRBV5-5 to TRBJ1-1; D unresolved. Germline loops: CDR1 SGHKS, CDR2 YYEKEE (reference sequence). This CDR3 comprises 14 residues. Trimming pared 6 bases from V and 1 base from J, leaving 13 bases between. The CDR3 nucleotides are TGTGCCAGCAAGGAAAGAGGGAAGAACACTGAAGCTTTCTTT. Translation: CASKERGKNTEAFF. Looking up the rest from reference TRBV5-5 and TRBJ1-1 gives the full variable domain: DAGVTQSPTHLIKTRGQQVTLRCSPISGHKSVSWYQQVLGQGPQFIFQYYEKEERGRGNFPDRFSARQFPNYSSELNVNALLLGDSALYLCASKERGKNTEAFFGQGTRLTVV.

As DNA, the CDR3 is TGTGCCAGCAGCGTAGATGTGACAGGGGAAGAGACCCAGTACTTC. Amino acid sequence: CASSVDVTGEETQYF. The chain combines TRBV9 with TRBJ2-5; 8 nucleotides align to TRBD1. Germline V lookup: CDR1 SGDLS, CDR2 YYNGEE. This CDR3 contains 15 residues. The ends lost 0 bases at V and 3 bases at J; junction bases unmatched: 4.